The 17 T cell receptor beta chains listed next were all sequenced from one sample in a study of T cells expressing NK-cell markers. TCRdb derives one entry per CDR3 protein from the 5' RACE reads, leaving out DNA. Its table lists 250,000 to 300,000 distinct CDR3 sequences. Sequencing was carried out using blood T cells: a sorted CD56 or NKG2C T cell subset, CD4+ or CD8+ T cells, or bulk PBMC T cells (not recorded which). These receptors all stem from a man younger than 35 in good health.

This rearrangement joins TRBV5-1 to TRBJ2-3; TCRdb's D call of TRBD2 is untestable without DNA. The CDR3 is 19 amino acids. The germline CDR1 and CDR2 sequences are SGHRS and YFSETQ. The CDR3 loop is CASSLALAGDSVRSDTQYF.

This chain uses TRBV5-1 with TRBJ2-3; without DNA, the TCRdb call of TRBD2 cannot be checked. CDR3 size: 17 residues. Germline assignment: CDR1 SGHRS and CDR2 YFSETQ. This chain's CDR3 is CASSYKGLATSTDTQYF.

The chain couples TRBV9 to TRBJ2-2. Germline V CDR1 and CDR2: SGDLS, YYNGEE. This CDR3 region has 16 residues. The CDR3 sequence is CASSVSLRVNTGELFF.

The J gene is TRBJ1-1, the V gene TRBV20-1; there is no DNA to check the TCRdb D call of TRBD1. Germline V CDR1 and CDR2: DFQATT, SNEGSKA (reference sequence). CDR3 length: 19 amino acids. CDR3 protein: CSARQRARANRGVNTEAFF.

The CDR3 protein is CASSLGRNMNTEAFF. This chain links TRBV5-5 with TRBJ1-1. The CDR3 has 15 amino acids. CDR1 is SGHKS, CDR2 YYEKEE, per germline (reference sequence).

This chain joins TRBV29-1 and TRBJ1-3. This CDR3 region has 12 residues. Germline loops: CDR1 SQVTM, CDR2 ANQGSEA. CDR3 amino acids: CSAALGGNTIYF.

This chain links TRBV5-1 with TRBJ2-1. Germline CDR1 reads SGHRS; CDR2 reads YFSETQ. The CDR3 is 16 amino acids. CDR3 protein: CASSLGSHASYNEQFF.

This chain links TRBV29-1 with TRBJ2-3; TCRdb lists TRBD2, though no DNA is available to test this call. CDR3 length: 15 amino acids. CDR1 SQVTM and CDR2 ANQGSEA come from the germline V gene. CDR3 region: CSVEELAGLTDTQYF.

The chain's CDR3 is CASSSDRLKRAFF. This chain joins TRBV5-6 and TRBJ1-1. The CDR3 is made up of 13 amino acids. The germline V gene encodes CDR1 SGHDT and CDR2 YYEEEE.

The chain has TRBV5-5 and TRBJ2-3; TCRdb's D gene call, TRBD1, goes unchecked for lack of DNA. The CDR3 length is 13 residues. Germline CDR1 and CDR2: SGHKS and YYEKEE (reference sequence). This CDR3 is CASSLDREDTQYF.

V gene TRBV5-1 combines with J gene TRBJ2-3; checking the TCRdb D call of TRBD1 is not possible without DNA. Germline CDR1 SGHRS, CDR2 YFSETQ. The CDR3 is 18 amino acids. The CDR3 sequence: CASSLAVGGTGNTDTQYF.

CDR3 in amino acids: CSARGGTTFQETQYF. The chain links TRBV20-1 to TRBJ2-5; TCRdb names TRBD2, which stays unverified in the absence of DNA. The CDR3 spans 15 residues. The V gene's germline CDR1 is DFQATT and CDR2 SNEGSKA (reference sequence).

The CDR3 sequence is CASSLGLAGDIPFF. The V and J genes are TRBV28 and TRBJ2-1; TCRdb lists TRBD2, though no DNA is available to test this call. The germline CDR1 and CDR2 sequences are MDHEN and SYDVKM. This CDR3 has 14 amino acids.

The rearrangement uses TRBV10-3 and TRBJ1-2; TCRdb indicates TRBD1, and absent DNA this call remains unverified. This CDR3 has 13 residues. Germline CDR1 reads ENHRY; CDR2 reads SYGVKD. This CDR3 reads CAIGQGDHHGYTF.

V usage is TRBV7-2 and J usage is TRBJ2-5. The CDR3 spans 13 residues. The germline V gene has CDR1 SGHTA and CDR2 FQGNSA. This chain's CDR3 is CASSLSPEETQYF.

The V gene is TRBV3-1, the J gene TRBJ2-2; TCRdb selects TRBD2, and the lack of DNA leaves this call unchecked. Germline V CDR1 and CDR2: LGHDT, YNNKEL (reference sequence). The CDR3 is 15 residues long. The CDR3 sequence is CASQPTSGRSGELFF.

The chain uses TRBV5-1 and TRBJ1-1. This CDR3 region has 16 residues. CDR1 is SGHRS and CDR2 is YFSETQ in the germline V gene. CDR3 protein: CASSLAGLRGNTEAFF.